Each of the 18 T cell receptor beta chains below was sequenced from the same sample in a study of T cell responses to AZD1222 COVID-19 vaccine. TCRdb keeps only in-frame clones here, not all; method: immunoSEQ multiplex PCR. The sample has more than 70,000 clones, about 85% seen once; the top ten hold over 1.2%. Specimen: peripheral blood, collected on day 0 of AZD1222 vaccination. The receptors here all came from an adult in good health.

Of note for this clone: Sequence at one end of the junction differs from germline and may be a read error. The CDR3 loop reads CASSATILAGGSSTDTQYF. The CDR3 DNA reads TGTGCTAGCAGCGCCACCATACTAGCGGGAGGTTCTAGCACAGATACGCAGTATTTT. This rearrangement joins TRBV7-7 to TRBJ2-3; 12 bases line up with TRBD2. CDR1 is SSHAT and CDR2 is FNYEAQ in the germline V gene (reference sequence). This CDR3 has 19 amino acids.

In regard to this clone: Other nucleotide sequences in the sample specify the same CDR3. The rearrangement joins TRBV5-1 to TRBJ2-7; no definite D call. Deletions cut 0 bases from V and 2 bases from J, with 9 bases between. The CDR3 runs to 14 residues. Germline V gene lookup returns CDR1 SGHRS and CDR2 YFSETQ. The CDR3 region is CASSLVVQPYEQYF. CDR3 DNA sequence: TGCGCCAGCAGCTTGGTAGTTCAACCCTACGAGCAGTACTTC. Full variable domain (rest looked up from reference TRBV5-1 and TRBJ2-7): KAGVTQTPRYLIKTRGQQVTLSCSPISGHRSVSWYQQTPGQGLQFLFEYFSETQRNKGNFPGRFSGRQFSNSRSEMNVSTLELGDSALYLCASSLVVQPYEQYFGPGTRLTVT.

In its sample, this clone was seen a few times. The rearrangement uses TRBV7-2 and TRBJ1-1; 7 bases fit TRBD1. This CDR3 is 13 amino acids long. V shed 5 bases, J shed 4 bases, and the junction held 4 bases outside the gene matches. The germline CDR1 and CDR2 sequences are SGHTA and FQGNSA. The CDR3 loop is CASSAQGSTEAFF. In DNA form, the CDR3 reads TGTGCCAGCAGCGCACAGGGGAGCACTGAAGCTTTCTTT.

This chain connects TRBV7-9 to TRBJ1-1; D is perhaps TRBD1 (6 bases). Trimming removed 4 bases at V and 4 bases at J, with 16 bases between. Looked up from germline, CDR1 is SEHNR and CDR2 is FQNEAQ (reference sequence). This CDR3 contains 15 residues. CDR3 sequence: CASSSDEGGRTEAFF. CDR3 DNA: TGTGCCAGCAGCTCTGACGAGGGGGGTCGCACTGAAGCTTTCTTT. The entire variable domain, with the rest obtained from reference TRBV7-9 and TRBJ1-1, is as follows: DTGVSQNPRHKITKRGQNVTFRCDPISEHNRLYWYRQTLGQGPEFLTYFQNEAQLEKSRLLSDRFSAERPKGSFSTLEIQRTEQGDSAMYLCASSSDEGGRTEAFFGQGTRLTVV.

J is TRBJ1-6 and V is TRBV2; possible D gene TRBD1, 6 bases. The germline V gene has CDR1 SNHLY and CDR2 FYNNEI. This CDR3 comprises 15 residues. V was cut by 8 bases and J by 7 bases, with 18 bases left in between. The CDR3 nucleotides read TGTGCCAGCTCAGCCAGGCCAGGGGACAATTCACCCCTCCACTTT. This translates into CASSARPGDNSPLHF.

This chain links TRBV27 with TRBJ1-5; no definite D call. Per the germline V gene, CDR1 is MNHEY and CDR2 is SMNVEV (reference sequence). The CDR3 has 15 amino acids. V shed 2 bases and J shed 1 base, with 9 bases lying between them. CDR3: CASSLENRSNQPQHF. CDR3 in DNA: TGTGCCAGCAGTTTAGAGAACAGAAGCAATCAGCCCCAGCATTTT.

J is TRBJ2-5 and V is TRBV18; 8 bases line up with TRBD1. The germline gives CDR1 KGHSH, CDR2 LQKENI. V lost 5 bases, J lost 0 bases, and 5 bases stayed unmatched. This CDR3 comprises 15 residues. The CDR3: CASSAGTGDQETQYF. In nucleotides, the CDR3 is TGTGCCAGCTCAGCCGGGACAGGCGACCAAGAGACCCAGTACTTC.

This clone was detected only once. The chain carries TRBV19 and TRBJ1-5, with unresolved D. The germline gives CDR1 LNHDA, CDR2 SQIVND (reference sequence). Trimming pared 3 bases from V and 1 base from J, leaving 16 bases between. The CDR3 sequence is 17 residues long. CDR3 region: CASSMRKDQISNQPQHF. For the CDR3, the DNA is TGTGCCAGTAGTATGAGAAAGGACCAGATCAGCAATCAGCCCCAGCATTTT.

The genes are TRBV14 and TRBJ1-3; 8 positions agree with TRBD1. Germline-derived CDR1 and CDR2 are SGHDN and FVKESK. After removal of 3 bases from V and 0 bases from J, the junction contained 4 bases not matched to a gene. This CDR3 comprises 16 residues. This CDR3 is CASSHRTGPSGNTIYF. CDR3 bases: TGTGCCAGCAGCCATAGGACAGGGCCCTCTGGAAACACCATATATTTT.

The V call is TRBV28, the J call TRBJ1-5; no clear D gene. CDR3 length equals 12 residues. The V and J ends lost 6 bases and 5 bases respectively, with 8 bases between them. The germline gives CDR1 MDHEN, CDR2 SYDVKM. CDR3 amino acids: CASRDLDQPQHF. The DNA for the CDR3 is TGTGCCAGCAGGGACTTAGATCAGCCCCAGCATTTT.

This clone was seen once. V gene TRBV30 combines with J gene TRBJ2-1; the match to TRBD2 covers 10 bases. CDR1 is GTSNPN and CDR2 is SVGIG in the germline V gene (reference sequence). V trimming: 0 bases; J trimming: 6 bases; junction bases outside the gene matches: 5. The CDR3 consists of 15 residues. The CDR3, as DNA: TGTGCCTGGAGTGTAGGGCTAGCGGGAGTCAATGAGCAGTTCTTC. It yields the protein CAWSVGLAGVNEQFF.

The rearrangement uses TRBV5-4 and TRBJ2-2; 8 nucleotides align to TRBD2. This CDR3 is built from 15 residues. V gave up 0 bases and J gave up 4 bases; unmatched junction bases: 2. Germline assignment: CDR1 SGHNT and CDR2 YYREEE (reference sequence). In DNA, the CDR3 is TGTGCCAGCAGCTTGGACCTAGCGGGCACCGGGGAGCTGTTTTTT. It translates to CASSLDLAGTGELFF.

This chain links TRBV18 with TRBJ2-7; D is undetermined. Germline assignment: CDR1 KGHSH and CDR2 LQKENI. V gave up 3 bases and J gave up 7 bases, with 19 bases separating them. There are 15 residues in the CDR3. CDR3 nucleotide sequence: TGTGCCAGCTCACCGATCGCCCGTGGCAGTCAAGAGCAGTACTTC. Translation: CASSPIARGSQEQYF.

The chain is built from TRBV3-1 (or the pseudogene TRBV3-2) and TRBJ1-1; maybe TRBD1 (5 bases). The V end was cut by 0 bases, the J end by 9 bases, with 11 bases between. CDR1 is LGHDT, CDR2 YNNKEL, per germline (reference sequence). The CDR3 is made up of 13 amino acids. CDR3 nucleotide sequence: TGTGCCAGCAGCCAAGATAGGCAGGGTAAAGCTTTCTTT. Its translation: CASSQDRQGKAFF.

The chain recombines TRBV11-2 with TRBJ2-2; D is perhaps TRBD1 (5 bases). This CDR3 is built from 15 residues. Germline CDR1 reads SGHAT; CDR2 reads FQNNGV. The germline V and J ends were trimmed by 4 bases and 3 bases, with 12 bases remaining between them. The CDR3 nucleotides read TGTGCCAGCAGCTGGGGCATTATTTACACCGGGGAGCTGTTTTTT. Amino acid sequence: CASSWGIIYTGELFF.

The CDR3 protein is CASSYPGRGDYGYTF. CDR3 in DNA: TGTGCCAGCAGTTACCCCGGGAGGGGGGACTATGGCTACACCTTC. V usage is TRBV6-5 and J usage is TRBJ1-2, with TRBD1 as a possible D gene (6 bases). Between the trimmed V and J ends, which lost 2 bases and 3 bases, there was a span of 13 bases. The CDR3 covers 15 residues. Germline CDR1 reads MNHEY; CDR2 reads SVGAGI.

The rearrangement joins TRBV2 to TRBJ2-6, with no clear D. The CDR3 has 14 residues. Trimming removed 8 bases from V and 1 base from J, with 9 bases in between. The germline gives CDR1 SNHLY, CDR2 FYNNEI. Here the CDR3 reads CASELGSGANVLTF. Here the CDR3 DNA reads TGTGCCAGCGAGCTTGGGTCTGGGGCCAACGTCCTGACTTTC.

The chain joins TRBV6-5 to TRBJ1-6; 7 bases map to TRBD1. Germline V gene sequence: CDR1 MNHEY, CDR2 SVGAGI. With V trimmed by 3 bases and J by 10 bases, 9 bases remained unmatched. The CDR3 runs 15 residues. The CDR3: CASSYSGQSSSPLHF. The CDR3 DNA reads TGTGCCAGCAGTTATTCGGGACAGTCATCCTCACCCCTCCACTTT.